This TCR beta chain was profiled in a study of blood T cell repertoires in COVID-19. About the research overall: Sites in the United States, Italy and Spain provided acute and convalescent COVID-19 samples. Sample material is recorded as cDNA or gDNA derived from T cells, B-cell-depleted T cells, or PBMCs.

Sequencing was performed with immunoSEQ multiplex PCR; in TCRdb, only in-frame clones are kept and a portion is missing. The data show 200,000 to 250,000 clones, with about nine tenths seen just once and over 3% held by the top ten. The CDR3 is 17 amino acids. Per the germline V gene, CDR1 is SGDLS and CDR2 is YYNGEE. V was trimmed by 4 bases and J by 0 bases, leaving 17 bases between them. Participant age was about 18 to 100 years, and participants resided in roughly 25 US areas. Participant reports of clinical history set cohort assignment. The sample consisted of PBMCs or T cells enriched from blood (not recorded which). The source of this sequence is a woman aged 40 to 50 with acute COVID-19. The chain recombines TRBV9 with TRBJ1-3, with unresolved D. CDR3 DNA sequence: TGTGCCAGCAGCTCCCCTTTAGACGGGGACTCTGGAAACACCATATATTTT. It specifies CASSSPLDGDSGNTIYF.